What follows are 29 T cell receptor beta chains derived from one specimen sequenced in a study of T cell responses to AZD1222 COVID-19 vaccine (dated by TCRdb to 2020 to 2022). Library preparation used the immunoSEQ multiplex PCR assay. TCRdb took this table from immuneACCESS and kept in-frame rearrangements with V and J called. Such tables lack part of the clones; where checked against another copy, unresolved V genes explain under half of the gap, and the rest is unexplained. Present in this sample are approximately 79,000 clones, approximately 91% of which were seen just once. Jointly, the top ten make up roughly 11% of the sample. The time point label of this sample denotes: baseline before first vaccination. The starting material was peripheral blood, obtained on day 0 of AZD1222 vaccination. The receptors derive from an adult in good health.

This clone was counted once. The rearrangement joins TRBV27 to TRBJ2-1; 9 bases line up with TRBD1. With V trimmed by 10 bases and J by 3 bases, 7 bases remained unmatched. The germline gives CDR1 MNHEY, CDR2 SMNVEV (reference sequence). The CDR3 spans 14 residues. Written as DNA, the CDR3 is TGTGCCACCTCGAGGGACAGGGACTACAATGAGCAGTTCTTC. Its protein product is CATSRDRDYNEQFF.

This clone is a singleton in its sample. The chain carries TRBV3-1 (or the pseudogene TRBV3-2) and TRBJ1-5; weak D call: TRBD1 (5 bases). Trimming shortened V by 0 bases and J by 9 bases, and 15 bases separated the two germline ends. Germline V gene sequence: CDR1 LGHDT, CDR2 YNNKEL (reference sequence). The CDR3 runs 15 residues. The CDR3 region has the DNA TGTGCCAGCAGCCAAGAGCCACAGCTCGGGGGGCCCCAGCATTTT. Translating it yields CASSQEPQLGGPQHF.

This clone has only one observation. The chain links TRBV14 to TRBJ2-1; D is possibly TRBD2 (5 bases). The germline gives CDR1 SGHDN, CDR2 FVKESK. This CDR3 contains 16 residues. Trimming shortened V by 2 bases and J by 2 bases, and 13 bases separated the two germline ends. The CDR3 nucleotides are TGTGCCAGCAGCCAAAATCCCGGAGGTGCCTACAATGAGCAGTTCTTC. This sequence encodes CASSQNPGGAYNEQFF. Variable domain in full (rest from reference TRBV14 and TRBJ2-1): EAGVTQFPSHSVIEKGQTVTLRCDPISGHDNLYWYRRVMGKEIKFLLHFVKESKQDESGMPNNRFLAERTGGTYSTLKVQPAELEDSGVYFCASSQNPGGAYNEQFFGPGTRLTVL.

The chain uses TRBV2 and TRBJ2-7; D remains unclear. Germline values: CDR1 SNHLY, CDR2 FYNNEI. Trimming pared 1 base from V and 2 bases from J, leaving 15 bases between. This CDR3 is built from 16 residues. CDR3 DNA sequence: TGTGCCAGCAGTGAAGAGCACGATGACCGAACCTACGAGCAGTACGTC. Amino acids: CASSEEHDDRTYEQYV.

The V call is TRBV28, the J call TRBJ1-2; D uncertain. There are 14 residues in the CDR3. Deletions cut 4 bases from V and 7 bases from J, with 16 bases between. Germline loops: CDR1 MDHEN, CDR2 SYDVKM. In nucleotides, the CDR3 is TGTGCCAGCAGTTCCCCGTGGGCCTGGGGTGGCTACACCTTC. As protein: CASSSPWAWGGYTF.

The chain has TRBV19 and TRBJ1-4; no firm D call. V dropped 3 bases and J dropped 5 bases, with 10 bases sitting between them. CDR1 and CDR2 from the germline V gene are LNHDA and SQIVND (reference sequence). The CDR3 length is 14 residues. CDR3 residues: CASSISQLNEKLFF. The DNA for the CDR3 is TGTGCCAGTAGTATTTCACAGCTAAATGAAAAACTGTTTTTT.

The chain couples TRBV28 to TRBJ2-5; the D gene is possibly TRBD2 (6 bases). From germline, CDR1 is MDHEN and CDR2 SYDVKM. V dropped 3 bases and J dropped 2 bases, with 10 bases sitting between them. CDR3 length: 14 residues. The CDR3 DNA reads TGTGCCAGCAGTTTTTCCGGGGGTCAAGAGACCCAGTACTTC. Its protein product is CASSFSGGQETQYF.

This clone has more than one count but fewer than ten. The rearrangement uses TRBV7-8 and TRBJ2-2, with D tentatively TRBD2 (6 bases). Germline values: CDR1 SGHVS, CDR2 FQNEAQ. The V gene lost 8 bases and the J gene lost 3 bases, with 16 bases spanning the gap. The CDR3 runs to 15 residues. CDR3 nucleotide sequence: TGTGCCAGCCCCCAGGGAGGTGTGGACACCGGGGAGCTGTTTTTT. This codes for CASPQGGVDTGELFF.

The CDR3 DNA reads as TGCGCCAGCAGCTGGGGGGCAGGGAGTGAAAAACTGTTTTTT. Residues: CASSWGAGSEKLFF. This sequence joins TRBV5-1 and TRBJ1-4; tentatively, D is TRBD1 (6 bases). V was cut by 3 bases and J by 7 bases, with 13 bases left in between. CDR3 length: 14 residues. Germline assignment: CDR1 SGHRS and CDR2 YFSETQ.

This chain uses TRBV30 with TRBJ1-2; weak D call: TRBD1 (5 bases). Trimming shortened V by 0 bases and J by 3 bases, and 8 bases separated the two germline ends. The CDR3 length is 13 residues. CDR1 is GTSNPN and CDR2 is SVGIG in the germline V gene (reference sequence). This CDR3 reads CAWSVARDYGYTF. The CDR3 DNA reads TGTGCCTGGAGTGTTGCCAGGGACTATGGCTACACCTTC.

The V gene is TRBV18, the J gene TRBJ1-2; tentatively, D is TRBD1 (6 bases). The V end was cut by 6 bases, the J end by 2 bases, with 25 bases between. From germline, CDR1 is KGHSH and CDR2 LQKENI. CDR3 length: 18 residues. The CDR3 loop is CASSPLRGRGTVNYGYTF. The DNA for the CDR3 is TGTGCCAGCTCCCCTCTCCGGGGGCGGGGTACCGTAAACTATGGCTACACCTTC.

The chain uses TRBV18 and TRBJ2-3; 9 nucleotides align to TRBD1. The V and J ends lost 6 bases and 3 bases, in that order; junction bases with no gene match: 1. Germline V CDR1 and CDR2: KGHSH, LQKENI. The CDR3 extends over 13 amino acids. The CDR3 coding sequence is TGTGCCAGCTCGGGACAGGGAACAGATACGCAGTATTTT. Its protein product is CASSGQGTDTQYF.

The J gene is TRBJ2-1, the V gene TRBV19; 9 positions match TRBD1. The trim removed 5 bases at V and 5 bases at J, leaving 10 bases unmatched. Germline loops: CDR1 LNHDA, CDR2 SQIVND (reference sequence). The CDR3 consists of 16 residues. The CDR3 coding sequence is TGTGCCAGTAGTGGGGACAGGGCCCACCCGAACAATGAGCAGTTCTTC. It yields the protein CASSGDRAHPNNEQFF.

The V gene is TRBV18, the J gene TRBJ1-1, with 9 bases lining up with TRBD1. The trim removed 3 bases at V and 1 base at J, leaving 3 bases unmatched. CDR1 and CDR2 (germline): KGHSH, LQKENI. The CDR3 is 15 residues long. CDR3: CASSPLGQGNTEAFF. The CDR3, as DNA: TGTGCCAGCTCACCCTTGGGACAGGGGAACACTGAAGCTTTCTTT.

The rearrangement joins TRBV6-5 to TRBJ2-7; D may be TRBD2 (6 bases). CDR3 length: 14 amino acids. V lost 6 bases to trimming and J lost 7 bases, with 19 bases between them. CDR1 is MNHEY and CDR2 is SVGAGI in the germline V gene. The DNA for the CDR3 is TGTGCCAGCAGCTTACTTGCTGGGCGGGGAGAGCAGTACTTC. Its translation is CASSLLAGRGEQYF.

The chain uses TRBV6-5 and TRBJ2-7; D is ambiguous. Per the germline V gene, CDR1 is MNHEY and CDR2 is SVGAGI. V was cut by 8 bases and J by 2 bases, with 13 bases left in between. This CDR3 has 13 amino acids. DNA for the CDR3: TGTGCCAGCGAGAGGCTCGAAACCTACGAGCAGTACTTC. Protein product: CASERLETYEQYF.

For the CDR3, the DNA is TGTGCCAGCAGTGAATCGACGGGTTCCTACGAGCAGTACTTC. It translates to CASSESTGSYEQYF. This chain connects TRBV25-1 to TRBJ2-7; D gene uncertain. CDR3 length equals 14 residues. V shed 1 base and J shed 1 base, with 8 bases lying between them. Germline lookup yields CDR1 MGHDK and CDR2 SYGVNS.

The chain couples TRBV6-5 to TRBJ1-6; D gene ambiguous. Trimming shortened V by 6 bases and J by 7 bases, and 16 bases separated the two germline ends. The CDR3 runs 15 residues. The germline CDR1 and CDR2 sequences are MNHEY and SVGAGI. Here the CDR3 reads CASSPTGFANSPLHF. The CDR3 nucleotides read TGTGCCAGCAGCCCGACGGGGTTTGCCAATTCACCCCTCCACTTT.

The chain couples TRBV18 to TRBJ1-2; tentative D call: TRBD1 (5 bases). This CDR3 region has 13 residues. Germline V lookup: CDR1 KGHSH, CDR2 LQKENI. V lost 5 bases and J 9 bases, leaving 16 bases between the germline ends. The CDR3 DNA follows: TGTGCCAGCTCATCGGGAGCGGGGGATCGCTACACCTTC. Protein: CASSSGAGDRYTF.

The chain uses TRBV12-5 and TRBJ2-2; D is undetermined. V lost 2 bases and J lost 3, with 7 bases in between. Germline V gene data show CDR1 as LGHNT and CDR2 as FRNRAP. The CDR3 sequence is 14 residues long. The CDR3 loop reads CASGLTRYTGELFF. The CDR3 coding sequence is TGTGCTAGTGGTTTGACTCGATACACCGGGGAGCTGTTTTTT. Full variable domain (missing parts from reference TRBV12-5 and TRBJ2-2): DARVTQTPRHKVTEMGQEVTMRCQPILGHNTVFWYRQTMMQGLELLAYFRNRAPLDDSGMPKDRFSAEMPDATLATLKIQPSEPRDSAVYFCASGLTRYTGELFFGEGSRLTVL.

The J gene is TRBJ1-3, the V gene TRBV11-1; TRBD1 matches 9 bases. The CDR3 spans 13 residues. V dropped 5 bases and J dropped 8; count of bases not matched to a gene: 4. Germline V lookup: CDR1 SGHAT, CDR2 FQDESV (reference sequence). As DNA, the CDR3 is TGTGCCAGCAGCCAGGACAGGGGCGACACCATATATTTT. Translated, it gives CASSQDRGDTIYF.

The chain combines TRBV6-4 with TRBJ1-1, with D tentatively TRBD1 (6 bases). This CDR3 has 17 amino acids. CDR1 MRHNA and CDR2 SNTAGT come from the germline V gene. V shed 4 bases and J shed 0 bases, with 18 bases lying between them. In nucleotides, the CDR3 is TGTGCCAGCAGTGCCCGGGGGGGCCAGGGAATGAACACTGAAGCTTTCTTT. It encodes CASSARGGQGMNTEAFF.

This clone was counted a single time. The CDR3 region is CASSPNLNSPLHF. The CDR3 coding sequence is TGTGCCAGCAGCCCTAATTTAAATTCACCCCTCCACTTT. The chain carries TRBV9 and TRBJ1-6; D remains ambiguous. The V end lost 4 bases, the J end lost 7 bases, and 9 bases lay between the germline ends. The CDR3 consists of 13 residues. Germline V CDR1 and CDR2: SGDLS, YYNGEE.

V usage is TRBV6-5 and J usage is TRBJ2-6; TRBD2 aligns across 8 bases. Germline lookup yields CDR1 MNHEY and CDR2 SVGAGI. V lost 7 bases, J lost 0 bases, and 2 bases stayed unmatched. The CDR3 has 15 amino acids. The CDR3, as DNA: TGTGCCAGCAAAAGCGGGGGCTCTGGGGCCAACGTCCTGACTTTC. It yields the protein CASKSGGSGANVLTF.

The chain joins TRBV3-1 (or the pseudogene TRBV3-2) to TRBJ1-1, with no clear D. The germline V gene has CDR1 LGHDT and CDR2 YNNKEL (reference sequence). Trimming left V 4 bases short and J 9 bases short, with 9 bases between. The CDR3 is made up of 11 amino acids. The CDR3 reads CASSLRAQAFF. CDR3 nucleotide sequence: TGTGCCAGCAGCCTCCGGGCCCAAGCTTTCTTT.

J is TRBJ2-7 and V is TRBV11-2; a weak D match, TRBD2 (6 bases). V was shortened by 5 bases and J by 1 base, with 15 bases between the two germline ends. Germline V gene lookup returns CDR1 SGHAT and CDR2 FQNNGV. The CDR3 spans 15 residues. CDR3 sequence: CASSLRMGGSYEQYF. CDR3 bases: TGTGCCAGCAGCCTACGTATGGGAGGATCCTACGAGCAGTACTTC.

The chain carries TRBV28 and TRBJ2-5, with 13 bases lining up with TRBD2. CDR1 and CDR2 from the germline V gene are MDHEN and SYDVKM. With 6 bases clipped from V and 6 bases from J, the junction kept 13 bases outside the gene matches. This CDR3 is 17 amino acids long. This CDR3 reads CASRPRAGLAGAKTQYF. As DNA, the CDR3 is TGTGCCAGCAGGCCAAGGGCCGGACTAGCGGGAGCAAAGACCCAGTACTTC.

J is TRBJ2-1 and V is TRBV29-1; 8 bases map to TRBD1. Per the germline V gene, CDR1 is SQVTM and CDR2 is ANQGSEA. CDR3 size: 14 residues. Trimming took 7 bases from V and 5 from J; bases not matched to a gene: 10. The chain's CDR3 is CSARQGNYNNEQFF. The CDR3 coding sequence is TGCAGCGCCCGACAGGGGAACTATAACAATGAGCAGTTCTTC.

The genes are TRBV28 and TRBJ2-7; no clear D. The CDR3 runs to 12 residues. V was trimmed by 6 bases and J by 7 bases, leaving 13 bases between them. Germline V gives CDR1 MDHEN, CDR2 SYDVKM. CDR3 nucleotide sequence: TGTGCCAGCAGGACGCAAGACGGGGAGCAGTACTTC. It translates to CASRTQDGEQYF.